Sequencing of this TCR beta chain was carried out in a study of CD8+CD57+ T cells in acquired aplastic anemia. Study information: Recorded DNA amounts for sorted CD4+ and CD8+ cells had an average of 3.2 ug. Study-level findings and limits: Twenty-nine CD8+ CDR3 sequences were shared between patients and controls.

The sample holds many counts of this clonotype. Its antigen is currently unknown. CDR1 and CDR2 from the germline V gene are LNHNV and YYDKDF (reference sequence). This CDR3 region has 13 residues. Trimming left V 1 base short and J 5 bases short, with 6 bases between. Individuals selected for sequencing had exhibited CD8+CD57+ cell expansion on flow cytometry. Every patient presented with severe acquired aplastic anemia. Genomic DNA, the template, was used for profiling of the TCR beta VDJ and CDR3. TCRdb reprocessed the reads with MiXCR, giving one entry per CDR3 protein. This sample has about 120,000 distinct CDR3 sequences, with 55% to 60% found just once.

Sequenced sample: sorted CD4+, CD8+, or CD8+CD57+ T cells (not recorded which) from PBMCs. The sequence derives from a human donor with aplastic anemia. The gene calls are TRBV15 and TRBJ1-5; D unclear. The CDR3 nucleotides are TGTGCCACCAGCAGAGGTGGGGATCAGCCCCAGCATTTT. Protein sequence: CATSRGGDQPQHF.